These 8 T cell receptor beta chains came from one sample sequenced in a study of blood T cell repertoires in COVID-19. Here immunoSEQ multiplex PCR was the method, and the copy in TCRdb shows in-frame clones only, minus some. The sample contains 350,000 or so clones, about nine tenths of which appear only once. The specimen sequenced was PBMCs or T cells enriched from blood (not recorded which). The origin of the receptors is a woman aged 25 to 45 who had been exposed to COVID-19.

This clone was seen a few times. The chain recombines TRBV10-3 with TRBJ1-2; the D gene is possibly TRBD1 (5 bases). CDR3 size: 16 residues. The V end was cut by 0 bases, the J end by 2 bases, with 13 bases between. From germline, CDR1 is ENHRY and CDR2 SYGVKD. The CDR3 DNA reads TGTGCCATCAGTGAGTCGCCACGGGGGAGCAACTATGGCTACACCTTC. Translated, it gives CAISESPRGSNYGYTF.

The gene calls are TRBV7-9 and TRBJ1-4, with TRBD1 identical over 7 bases. Germline CDR1 and CDR2: SEHNR and FQNEAQ (reference sequence). After removal of 2 bases from V and 6 bases from J, the junction contained 0 bases not matched to a gene. The CDR3 covers 13 residues. The CDR3 spells CASSLQGDEKLFF. CDR3 DNA: TGTGCCAGCAGCTTACAGGGGGATGAAAAACTGTTTTTT.

The chain is built from TRBV7-3 and TRBJ2-1, with 8 bases that match TRBD2. V was pared by 0 bases and J by 4 bases, with 5 bases of the junction left unmatched. The CDR3 runs 16 residues. Germline values: CDR1 SGHTA, CDR2 FQGTGA. CDR3 sequence: CASSLTVTSGYNEQFF. The CDR3 coding sequence is TGTGCCAGCAGCTTAACAGTAACTAGCGGATACAATGAGCAGTTCTTC.

V usage is TRBV29-1 and J usage is TRBJ2-2, with 11 bases aligning to TRBD1. Germline V gene data show CDR1 as SQVTM and CDR2 as ANQGSEA. CDR3 length: 17 residues. The V segment lost 6 bases and the J segment 4 bases; nucleotides outside the gene matches: 13. The CDR3 loop is CSVNDPGQGVLTGELFF. The DNA for the CDR3 is TGCAGCGTAAACGATCCGGGACAGGGGGTCCTCACCGGGGAGCTGTTTTTT.

The sample holds one count of this clone. The gene calls are TRBV10-2 and TRBJ2-2, with TRBD1 matching 7 bases. Per the germline V gene, CDR1 is WSHSY and CDR2 is SAAADI. Unmatched junction bases numbered 10, after V lost 8 bases and J lost 4 bases. The CDR3 covers 15 residues. Here the CDR3 DNA reads TGCGCCAGCCAGGACCTGACAGGGATCACCGGGGAGCTGTTTTTT. It codes for CASQDLTGITGELFF.

This clone showed up just once. The chain has TRBV28 and TRBJ2-3; 7 bases match TRBD1. CDR3 length equals 15 residues. V lost 3 bases, J lost 0 bases, and 3 bases stayed unmatched. CDR1 is MDHEN and CDR2 is SYDVKM in the germline V gene. Here the CDR3 reads CASSLRQGSTDTQYF. Here the CDR3 DNA reads TGTGCCAGCAGTTTGAGACAGGGTAGCACAGATACGCAGTATTTT.

The gene calls are TRBV5-6 and TRBJ2-1, with 9 bases identical to TRBD2. Germline V lookup: CDR1 SGHDT, CDR2 YYEEEE. The junction had 13 bases not matched to a gene; V was cut back by 5 bases and J by 10 bases. The CDR3 sequence is 15 residues long. Here the CDR3 reads CASRDSSGAPQEQFF. The DNA for the CDR3 is TGTGCCAGCAGGGATTCTAGCGGGGCCCCCCAAGAGCAGTTCTTC.

The chain has TRBV18 and TRBJ1-2; D ambiguous. The germline gives CDR1 KGHSH, CDR2 LQKENI. The CDR3 contains 13 residues. The V and J ends lost 2 bases and 4 bases respectively, with 8 bases between them. Here the CDR3 reads CASSPEGLYGYTF. The CDR3 coding sequence is TGTGCCAGCTCACCAGAGGGCCTCTATGGCTACACCTTC. The full variable domain, in which reference TRBV18 and TRBJ1-2 provide the parts outside the CDR3, is NAGVMQNPRHLVRRRGQEARLRCSPMKGHSHVYWYRQLPEEGLKFMVYLQKENIIDESGMPKERFSAEFPKEGPSILRIQQVVRGDSAAYFCASSPEGLYGYTFGSGTRLTVV.